The 7 T cell receptor beta chains below come from one sample, sequenced in a study of T cell responses to AZD1222 COVID-19 vaccine. The data were produced by immunoSEQ multiplex PCR, yet TCRdb's version contains in-frame clones alone and is incomplete. Seen here are more than 100,000 clones, roughly 85% observed once, and the top ten hold around 8%. The sequencing used peripheral blood, collected 28 days after the second dose of the MenACWY control vaccine. Receptors were obtained from an adult who received the MenACWY meningococcal vaccine as a control.

The chain joins TRBV7-9 to TRBJ2-5; 9 bases map to TRBD1. Germline V CDR1 and CDR2: SEHNR, FQNEAQ (reference sequence). Trimming removed 5 bases from V and 4 bases from J; junction bases left unmatched: 5. The CDR3 extends over 14 amino acids. The DNA of the CDR3 is TGTGCCAGCAGCACGGACAGGGGAGGAGAGACCCAGTACTTC. Its protein product is CASSTDRGGETQYF.

This clone was picked up one time. The chain's CDR3 is CASRQGPTGELFF. CDR3 nucleotides: TGTGCCAGTCGACAGGGGCCGACCGGGGAGCTGTTTTTT. The chain joins TRBV2 to TRBJ2-2, with 8 positions matching TRBD1. Germline CDR1 and CDR2: SNHLY and FYNNEI. The CDR3 runs to 13 residues. V shed 9 bases and J 5 bases; nucleotides not matched to a gene: 5. Complete variable domain (other parts from reference TRBV2 and TRBJ2-2): EPEVTQTPSHQVTQMGQEVILRCVPISNHLYFYWYRQILGQKVEFLVSFYNNEISEKSEIFDDQFSVERPDGSNFTLKIRSTKLEDSAMYFCASRQGPTGELFFGEGSRLTVL.

This clone was counted only a few times. The chain employs TRBV6-5 and TRBJ2-6, with unresolved D. V was pared by 6 bases and J by 0 bases, with 9 bases between. There are 15 residues in the CDR3. CDR1 MNHEY and CDR2 SVGAGI come from the germline V gene. The CDR3 loop reads CASSAPHSGANVLTF. CDR3 in DNA: TGTGCCAGCAGCGCTCCGCACTCTGGGGCCAACGTCCTGACTTTC.

Note on this clone: The germline gene is not matched at one end of the junction; a read error may be the cause. This chain links TRBV28 with TRBJ1-2; D not resolved. The V gene's germline CDR1 is MDHEN and CDR2 SYDVKM. The length of the CDR3 is 13 residues. In DNA, the CDR3 is TGTGTCAGCAGTTTGATGATTTCCTATGGCTACACCTTC. It is translated as CVSSLMISYGYTF.

This chain joins TRBV28 and TRBJ1-2; no clear D. The CDR3 sequence is 16 residues long. Germline V CDR1 and CDR2: MDHEN, SYDVKM. Trimming removed 7 bases from V and 0 bases from J, with 18 bases in between. CDR3 protein: CASTVVTTRSNYGYTF. CDR3 sequence (DNA): TGTGCCAGCACTGTGGTTACAACCCGATCTAACTATGGCTACACCTTC.

CDR3 DNA: TGCGCCAGCAGCTTGACAGGGGCCCCAATCTATGGCTACACCTTC. Protein product: CASSLTGAPIYGYTF. The chain is built from TRBV5-1 and TRBJ1-2, with 7 positions matching TRBD1. CDR3 length: 15 residues. The J segment lost 4 bases and the V segment lost 1 base, leaving 7 bases of the junction unmatched. The germline V gene has CDR1 SGHRS and CDR2 YFSETQ.

This chain links TRBV2 with TRBJ2-3; D is unresolved. Germline assignment: CDR1 SNHLY and CDR2 FYNNEI. The CDR3 loop spans 15 amino acids. The ends were cut back, 4 bases at V and 0 bases at J, with 11 bases in the middle. CDR3 sequence reads: CASSARLGSTDTQYF. The CDR3 coding sequence is TGTGCCAGCAGTGCCCGACTGGGGAGCACAGATACGCAGTATTTT.